The clone carrying this T cell receptor beta chain occurred a few times. These data are taken from a study of blood T cell repertoires in COVID-19. Study overall: Acute and convalescent COVID-19 specimens originated in the United States, Italy and Spain. T cells, B-cell-depleted T cells, or PBMCs provided the cDNA or gDNA that served as material.

As handled by the study authors: The assay estimated nucleated cells by amplifying reference gene primers. Some clones are missing from TCRdb's copy, which holds only in-frame ones; the method was immunoSEQ multiplex PCR. V and J calls and clone size come straight from that table; D and trimming were deduced from the DNA. The sample holds 98,000 or so clones; roughly 84% are singletons and the top ten take approximately 27%. CDR1 SGHDT and CDR2 YYEEEE come from the germline V gene. The trim removed 5 bases at V and 3 bases at J, leaving 10 bases unmatched. This CDR3 region has 15 residues. This receptor was obtained from a man in his fifties or sixties with acute or convalescent COVID-19. This sequence joins TRBV5-6 and TRBJ2-7; 8 bases map to TRBD1. The sample taken for sequencing was peripheral blood. The CDR3 here is CASRPAGQGVYEQYF. The CDR3 coding sequence is TGTGCCAGCAGGCCCGCAGGACAGGGCGTCTACGAGCAGTACTTC.